The clone carrying this T cell receptor (beta chain) was detected ten times or more. This sample is part of a study of neurological immune-mediated disorders. Template-switch 5'RACE cDNA synthesis added a 10-nucleotide unique molecular identifier. Using its own MiXCR run on the 5' RACE reads, TCRdb lists one record per CDR3 protein. Among under 30,000 distinct CDR3 sequences listed, roughly an eighth were seen once. For the unsorted libraries, 2 million PBMCs stored at -80 C served as input. The clonotype originates from a woman between 35 and 50 years old with HTLV-1-associated myelopathy (HAM/TSP). The sequencing sample was made of PBMCs.

The CDR3 loop reads CATSRPPGQSSKAQHF. In DNA, the CDR3 is TGTGCCACCAGCAGGCCCCCGGGACAGTCCTCGAAAGCCCAGCATTTT. The J gene is TRBJ1-5, the V gene TRBV15; 7 bases are a match to TRBD1. Looked up from germline, CDR1 is LNHNV and CDR2 is YYDKDF (reference sequence). J was trimmed by 11 bases and V by 3 bases; bases with no gene match: 16. The CDR3 sequence is 16 residues long.